This T cell receptor (beta chain) was recovered during a study of blood T cell repertoires in COVID-19. Libraries were prepared by immunoSEQ multiplex PCR; TCRdb keeps only in-frame clonotypes and omits some of them. Of 130,000 to 150,000 clones detected, around 87% appear once; the ten largest clones hold 1.2%. This TCR came from a woman aged 30 to 39 with acute COVID-19. Input material: PBMCs or T cells enriched from blood (not recorded which).

The CDR3, as DNA: TGTGCCAGCTCACCAGTAACAGGCTCCACTGAAGCTTTCTTT. This sequence encodes CASSPVTGSTEAFF. The chain is built from TRBV18 and TRBJ1-1; D may be TRBD1 (5 bases). V gave up 2 bases and J gave up 4 bases, with 11 bases separating them. Germline V gene lookup returns CDR1 KGHSH and CDR2 LQKENI. The CDR3 consists of 14 residues. The full variable domain, with the rest looked up from reference TRBV18 and TRBJ1-1, is NAGVMQNPRHLVRRRGQEARLRCSPMKGHSHVYWYRQLPEEGLKFMVYLQKENIIDESGMPKERFSAEFPKEGPSILRIQQVVRGDSAAYFCASSPVTGSTEAFFGQGTRLTVV.